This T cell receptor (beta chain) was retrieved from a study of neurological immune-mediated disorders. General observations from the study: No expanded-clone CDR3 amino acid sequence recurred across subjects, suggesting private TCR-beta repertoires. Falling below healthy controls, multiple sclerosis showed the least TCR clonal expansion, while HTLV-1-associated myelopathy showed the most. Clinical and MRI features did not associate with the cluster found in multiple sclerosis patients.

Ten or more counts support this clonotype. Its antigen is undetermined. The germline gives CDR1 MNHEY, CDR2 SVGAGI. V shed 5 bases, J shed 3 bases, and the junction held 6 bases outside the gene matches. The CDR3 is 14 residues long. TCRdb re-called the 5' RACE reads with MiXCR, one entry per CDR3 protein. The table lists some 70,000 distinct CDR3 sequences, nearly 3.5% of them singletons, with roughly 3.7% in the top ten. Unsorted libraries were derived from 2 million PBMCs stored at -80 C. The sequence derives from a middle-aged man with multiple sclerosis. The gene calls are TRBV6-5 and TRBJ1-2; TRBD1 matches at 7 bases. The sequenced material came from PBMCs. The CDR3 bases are TGTGCCAGCAGTCCCCGGGACAGATACTATGGCTACACCTTC. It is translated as CASSPRDRYYGYTF.